This T cell receptor (beta chain) was obtained from a study of human T cells and chemical hapten exposure. Authors' data handling: Around 91,000 TCRs per sample was the median, with a range of roughly 23,224 to 750,000. TCRdb processed the RACE reads anew with MiXCR; each CDR3 protein has one entry. In this record, the V and J calls reflect TCRdb's handling and not the investigators' own analysis. Here the sample spans 35,000 to 45,000 distinct CDR3 sequences, around 12% being singletons. Time point indicated: pre-sensitization, week 0. Described treatment: therapeutic diphenylcyclopropenone sensitization with weekly scalp DPC. Sequencing started from total RNA isolated from unfractionated whole blood. This CDR3 is built from 17 residues. The V segment lost 0 bases and the J segment 9 bases; nucleotides outside the gene matches: 7. Germline V gene data show CDR1 as MNHEY and CDR2 as SVGEGT. This clonotype occurred a few times.

This specimen was whole blood, taken in connection with sensitization to the hapten diphenylcyclopropenone (DPC). V usage is TRBV6-2 or TRBV6-3 and J usage is TRBJ2-1, with TRBD2 matching over 14 bases. The TCR originated in a woman aged 25 to 45 with alopecia areata. Some clones in this sample may be carry-over from other donors' samples. Written as DNA, the CDR3 is TGTGCCAGCAGTTACTCGAAGGGACTAGCGGGAGCAGGTGAGCAGTTCTTC. Protein sequence: CASSYSKGLAGAGEQFF.